The 14 T cell receptor beta chains presented below share a single source sample, sequenced in a study of CD8 T cells in ankylosing spondylitis. MiXCR, applied by TCRdb to the 5' RACE reads, yields one record per CDR3 protein. This sample carries roughly 300,000 distinct CDR3 sequences, around 7.6% of them seen once, and the ten largest clones take approximately 14%. Their recognized antigens are unknown. Study results and limitations: Seemingly distinctive of ankylosing spondylitis blood was a TCR beta motif formed by eight highly homologous variants.

The sequenced sample consisted of blood, either unsorted or a sorted T cell fraction (not recorded which). Every receptor here comes from a male donor with ankylosing spondylitis.

This clonotype was observed a handful of times. This chain links TRBV5-1 with TRBJ2-1; 15 nucleotides align to TRBD2. The CDR3 has 18 residues. Germline-derived CDR1 and CDR2 are SGHRS and YFSETQ. Trimming took 3 bases from V and 6 from J; bases not matched to a gene: 10. CDR3 region: CASSSGTSGRRRANEQFF. CDR3 sequence (DNA): TGCGCCAGCAGCTCCGGGACTAGCGGGAGGAGAAGAGCCAATGAGCAGTTCTTC.

In this sample, this clonotype turned up many times. V usage is TRBV5-1 and J usage is TRBJ2-5; TRBD2 matches at 7 bases. This CDR3 spans 14 amino acids. Germline V gene data show CDR1 as SGHRS and CDR2 as YFSETQ. V lost 4 bases to trimming and J lost 3 bases; unmatched junction nucleotides: 6. CDR3 residues: CASSPRLAEETQYF. CDR3 coding DNA: TGCGCCAGCAGCCCCAGACTAGCTGAAGAGACCCAGTACTTC.

V and J are TRBV5-1 and TRBJ2-1; TRBD1 matches 8 bases. The CDR3 consists of 15 residues. The germline V gene encodes CDR1 SGHRS and CDR2 YFSETQ. The J segment lost 5 bases and the V segment lost 4 bases, leaving 8 bases of the junction unmatched. CDR3 residues: CASSTGQGRHNEQFF. Here the CDR3 DNA reads TGCGCCAGCAGCACCGGACAGGGACGTCACAATGAGCAGTTCTTC. Based on the CDR3 plus reference TRBV5-1 and TRBJ2-1, the full variable domain is KAGVTQTPRYLIKTRGQQVTLSCSPISGHRSVSWYQQTPGQGLQFLFEYFSETQRNKGNFPGRFSGRQFSNSRSEMNVSTLELGDSALYLCASSTGQGRHNEQFFGPGTRLTVL.

A few counts support this clonotype. The chain combines TRBV14 with TRBJ1-1; D call uncertain. With 3 bases removed from V and 1 base from J, the gap between germline ends came to 12 bases. Germline CDR1 is SGHDN and CDR2 is FVKESK. CDR3 length: 15 residues. CDR3 sequence reads: CASSHHPGANTEAFF. The DNA of the CDR3 is TGTGCCAGCAGCCACCACCCAGGAGCGAACACTGAAGCTTTCTTT.

This clonotype has a handful of counts. This chain uses TRBV7-2 with TRBJ2-4; D might be TRBD1 (5 bases). V lost 3 bases, J lost 5 bases, and 11 bases lay in between. This CDR3 comprises 14 residues. CDR1 is SGHTA, CDR2 FQGNSA, per germline. The CDR3 bases are TGTGCCAGCAGCTTGGGGCAGATAGAAAACATTCAGTACTTC. Its protein is CASSLGQIENIQYF.

This clonotype came up a few times. The chain has TRBV5-1 and TRBJ2-2, with D maybe TRBD2 (6 bases). V was shortened by 0 bases and J by 0 bases, with 9 bases between the two germline ends. The CDR3 is made up of 16 amino acids. Germline V gene data show CDR1 as SGHRS and CDR2 as YFSETQ. CDR3 in amino acids: CASSLGGGTNTGELFF. The CDR3 DNA follows: TGCGCCAGCAGCTTGGGCGGCGGGACGAACACCGGGGAGCTGTTTTTT.

This clonotype was counted ten times or more. The chain uses TRBV15 and TRBJ2-5; possible D gene TRBD2, 6 bases. CDR3 length: 14 residues. Trimming took off 7 bases at V and 3 bases at J, with 15 bases between the two ends. Germline V CDR1 and CDR2: LNHNV, YYDKDF (reference sequence). The chain's CDR3 is CATTPGGEEETQYF. CDR3 in DNA: TGTGCCACCACCCCGGGCGGGGAGGAAGAGACCCAGTACTTC. Complete variable domain (other parts from reference TRBV15 and TRBJ2-5): DAMVIQNPRYQVTQFGKPVTLSCSQTLNHNVMYWYQQKSSQAPKLLFHYYDKDFNNEADTPDNFQSRRPNTSFCFLDIRSPGLGDTAMYLCATTPGGEEETQYFGPGTRLLVL.

In its sample, this clonotype was seen many times. The chain employs TRBV28 and TRBJ2-7; 7 bases align to TRBD1. Germline V CDR1 and CDR2: MDHEN, SYDVKM. The CDR3 consists of 14 residues. After removal of 8 bases from V and 2 bases from J, the junction contained 9 bases not matched to a gene. CDR3 in amino acids: CASCRDRSAYEQYF. The CDR3 DNA follows: TGTGCCAGCTGCCGGGACAGATCAGCCTACGAGCAGTACTTC.

This clonotype appeared a few times. The genes are TRBV12-3 or TRBV12-4 and TRBJ2-1, with TRBD2 matching 15 bases. V gave up 8 bases and J gave up 6 bases; unmatched junction bases: 8. This CDR3 region has 16 residues. The CDR3 is CASEGGGLAGGNEQFF. The CDR3 nucleotides are TGTGCCAGCGAGGGGGGGGGACTAGCGGGAGGCAATGAGCAGTTCTTC.

This clonotype was detected only a few times. DNA of the CDR3: TGTGCCAGCAGCCGTTCCGGGCCCCGAAGAGATACGCAGTATTTT. It yields the protein CASSRSGPRRDTQYF. The V call is TRBV7-9, the J call TRBJ2-3; D ambiguous. The V end was cut by 5 bases, the J end by 5 bases, with 17 bases between. This CDR3 contains 15 residues. Germline V CDR1 and CDR2: SEHNR, FQNEAQ (reference sequence).

The chain links TRBV20-1 to TRBJ2-2, with D perhaps TRBD2 (6 bases). Germline V lookup: CDR1 DFQATT, CDR2 SNEGSKA (reference sequence). V dropped 1 base and J dropped 4 bases, with 13 bases sitting between them. The length of the CDR3 is 15 residues. The CDR3, as DNA: TGCAGTGCTAGAGGTCGGGAGTCGATCACCGGGGAGCTGTTTTTT. Amino acids: CSARGRESITGELFF.

The rearrangement joins TRBV4-1 to TRBJ2-5; the D is unclear. Trimming stripped 1 base from V and 7 bases from J, with 16 bases between. CDR1 and CDR2 (germline): MGHRA, YSYEKL. The CDR3 contains 15 residues. The CDR3 sequence: CASSQGLRGPGTQYF. CDR3 bases: TGCGCCAGCAGCCAAGGCTTGAGAGGTCCGGGGACCCAGTACTTC.

With respect to this clonotype: Possible read error: a much larger clone is one base away. The chain recombines TRBV29-1 with TRBJ2-7, with 9 nucleotides matching TRBD1. The CDR3 runs 12 residues. From germline, CDR1 is SQVTM and CDR2 ANQGSEA. The CDR3 sequence: CGVRDRDYEQYF. The CDR3 DNA reads as TGCGGCGTCCGGGACAGGGACTACGAGCAGTACTTC.

This clonotype showed up just a few times. This chain joins TRBV5-1 and TRBJ2-1; D perhaps matches TRBD1 (5 bases). The length of the CDR3 is 15 residues. Germline V gives CDR1 SGHRS, CDR2 YFSETQ. The ends were cut back, 0 bases at V and 4 bases at J, with 11 bases in the middle. Here the CDR3 reads CASSLVGQPYNEQFF. CDR3 bases: TGCGCCAGCAGCTTGGTGGGGCAGCCGTACAATGAGCAGTTCTTC.